Here is one T cell receptor (beta chain) with its context. The source of the sample is a study of cytomegalovirus exposure and HLA in healthy donors. The CDR3 is made up of 13 amino acids. Germline-derived CDR1 and CDR2 are LNHDA and SQIVND (reference sequence). V was trimmed by 5 bases and J by 0 bases, leaving 7 bases between them. The PCR used 60 Vbeta and 13 Jbeta primers. The authors' processing: Later analysis identified approximately 80 million unique TCR beta chains, roughly 11 million shared. Only in-frame clones appear in the TCRdb table, and some are missing; sequencing was by immunoSEQ multiplex PCR. V, J and clone size are taken as reported in that table, and D and trimming were inferred from the DNA itself. The sample includes about 93,000 clones, 65% to 85% of them seen just once.

The sample consisted of PBMCs. The TCR originated in a man aged 50-59 years in good health and CMV-seronegative. The chain couples TRBV19 to TRBJ1-1, with D unclear. CDR3 residues: CASSRVVNTEAFF. The CDR3 coding sequence is TGTGCCAGTAGTCGAGTAGTGAACACTGAAGCTTTCTTT.